Listed here are 19 T cell receptor beta chains from one sample, sequenced in a study of control samples from healthy donors and cancer patients. TCRdb's copy holds only in-frame clones and misses some; the assay was immunoSEQ multiplex PCR. The sample has some 250,000 clones; around 80% are singletons. The sequenced sample consisted of PBMCs. These receptors were taken from a woman between 55 and 75 years old with lung cancer.

This clone was seen a handful of times. The chain couples TRBV6-6 to TRBJ2-2, with no clear D. The germline gives CDR1 MNHNY, CDR2 SVGAGI (reference sequence). The CDR3 has 13 residues. Deletions cut 5 bases from V and 8 bases from J, with 12 bases between. CDR3 coding DNA: TGTGCCAGCAGTGAGCCCCGAGGTGGGGAGCTGTTTTTT. Its protein product is CASSEPRGGELFF.

The chain recombines TRBV5-6 with TRBJ1-2; the D is unclear. Trimming took off 0 bases at V and 7 bases at J, with 13 bases between the two ends. CDR1 and CDR2 (germline): SGHDT, YYEEEE. The CDR3 is made up of 14 amino acids. The CDR3 sequence: CASSLAGREAGYTF. CDR3 DNA sequence: TGTGCCAGCAGCTTGGCCGGGAGGGAAGCTGGCTACACCTTC.

The CDR3 sequence is CASSADRVFGGELFF. DNA of the CDR3: TGCGCCAGCAGTGCGGACAGGGTTTTTGGCGGGGAGCTGTTTTTT. This sequence joins TRBV10-1 and TRBJ2-2, with 8 nucleotides matching TRBD1. This CDR3 is built from 15 residues. V lost 4 bases to trimming and J lost 7 bases; unmatched junction nucleotides: 8. Germline V gene lookup returns CDR1 WNHNN and CDR2 SYGVQD (reference sequence).

This clone was detected only once. The V gene is TRBV5-4, the J gene TRBJ2-2; D remains ambiguous. The CDR3 runs to 15 residues. Germline values: CDR1 SGHNT, CDR2 YYREEE (reference sequence). V was shortened by 4 bases and J by 5 bases, with 15 bases between the two germline ends. CDR3 nucleotide sequence: TGTGCCAGCAGCACGGCCCCGAGCGAGACCGGGGAGCTGTTTTTT. Amino acids: CASSTAPSETGELFF.

This chain connects TRBV19 to TRBJ2-1, with D unresolved. V lost 5 bases, J lost 9 bases, and 8 bases lay in between. This CDR3 contains 11 residues. Germline V lookup: CDR1 LNHDA, CDR2 SQIVND (reference sequence). CDR3 nucleotide sequence: TGTGCCAGTAGTGTTATAGGTGAGCAGTTCTTC. This encodes CASSVIGEQFF. The complete variable domain, with remaining parts taken from reference TRBV19 and TRBJ2-1, reads DGGITQSPKYLFRKEGQNVTLSCEQNLNHDAMYWYRQDPGQGLRLIYYSQIVNDFQKGDIAEGYSVSREKKESFPLTVTSAQKNPTAFYLCASSVIGEQFFGPGTRLTVL.

This clone has a single count. The V gene is TRBV28, the J gene TRBJ1-3, with 9 bases fitting TRBD1. CDR1 and CDR2 (germline): MDHEN, SYDVKM. This CDR3 spans 14 amino acids. J lost 1 base, V lost 7 bases, and 2 bases had no gene match. The CDR3 sequence: CASIQGASGNTIYF. DNA for the CDR3: TGTGCCAGCATACAGGGGGCTTCTGGAAACACCATATATTTT.

The chain is built from TRBV4-1 and TRBJ1-3; D is perhaps TRBD1 (5 bases). The CDR3 sequence is 16 residues long. Germline V CDR1 and CDR2: MGHRA, YSYEKL. Deletions cut 0 bases from V and 7 bases from J, with 16 bases between. The CDR3 region is CASSQDKGLSGNTIYF. The CDR3 DNA sequence: TGCGCCAGCAGCCAAGATAAGGGACTCTCGGGTAACACCATATATTTT.

This chain joins TRBV2 and TRBJ1-2; tentative D call: TRBD1 (6 bases). V was clipped by 3 bases and J by 4 bases, with 12 bases between them. The CDR3 runs 14 residues. Germline-derived CDR1 and CDR2 are SNHLY and FYNNEI. CDR3 DNA: TGTGCCAGCAGTGATTCGGGGGCGCGCTATGGCTACACCTTC. Translating it yields CASSDSGARYGYTF.

This chain connects TRBV4-2 to TRBJ2-5, with a possible D match to TRBD2 (5 bases). The CDR3 sequence is 13 residues long. Trimming cost V 4 bases and J 1 base, with 7 bases left between them. Germline V gene data show CDR1 as LGHNA and CDR2 as YNFKEQ. This CDR3 is CASSRTFQETQYF. The CDR3 coding sequence is TGTGCCAGCAGCCGGACTTTCCAAGAGACCCAGTACTTC.

The chain has TRBV2 and TRBJ2-5, with 9 bases matching TRBD1. CDR3 size: 15 residues. After removal of 6 bases from V and 3 bases from J, the junction contained 8 bases not matched to a gene. The germline CDR1 and CDR2 sequences are SNHLY and FYNNEI. The CDR3 here is CASSYTTGGEETQYF. The CDR3 region has the DNA TGTGCCAGCAGCTATACGACAGGGGGAGAAGAGACCCAGTACTTC.

V is TRBV21-1 and J is TRBJ2-7; the table assigns TRBD1, which was not confirmed against the DNA. TRBV21-1 is a listed pseudogene. CDR3 length: 14 residues. In nucleotides, the CDR3 is TGTGCCAGCAGCCCAGGGTCAGGGACCTACGAGCAGTACTTC. This encodes CASSPGSGTYEQYF.

As to this clone: This same CDR3 is encoded by further DNA sequences in the sample. The chain couples TRBV3-1 (or the pseudogene TRBV3-2) to TRBJ2-5; TRBD1 might be the D (6 bases). Trimming pared 1 base from V and 5 bases from J, leaving 11 bases between. The CDR3 has 14 residues. Germline CDR1 is LGHDT and CDR2 is YNNKEL (reference sequence). The chain's CDR3 is CASSQAQGPETQYF. The CDR3 DNA reads TGTGCCAGCAGCCAAGCTCAGGGGCCGGAGACCCAGTACTTC.

The chain has TRBV24-1 and TRBJ2-1; tentatively, D is TRBD2 (6 bases). The germline V gene encodes CDR1 KGHDR and CDR2 SFDVKD. V dropped 6 bases and J dropped 4 bases, with 9 bases sitting between them. The CDR3 is 13 amino acids. The CDR3 protein is CATSTEGYNEQFF. The CDR3 DNA is TGTGCCACCAGTACGGAGGGGTACAATGAGCAGTTCTTC.

Only a few counts were recorded for this clone. V and J are TRBV29-1 and TRBJ2-1; D call uncertain. The CDR3 is 12 amino acids. Germline CDR1 and CDR2: SQVTM and ANQGSEA. The V gene lost 8 bases and the J gene lost 2 bases, with 10 bases spanning the gap. CDR3 nucleotides: TGCAGCTCGGGCAGTCCCTACAATGAGCAGTTCTTC. Translation gives CSSGSPYNEQFF.

The gene calls are TRBV5-5 and TRBJ2-7; TRBD1 matches at 7 bases. Trimming at V came to 4 bases and at J to 4 bases, leaving 5 bases not matched to a gene. This CDR3 region has 13 residues. Germline values: CDR1 SGHKS, CDR2 YYEKEE (reference sequence). CDR3 residues: CASSRQGSYEQYF. The CDR3 DNA sequence: TGTGCCAGCAGCCGACAGGGTTCGTACGAGCAGTACTTC.

V usage is TRBV2 and J usage is TRBJ1-2; 7 nucleotides agree with TRBD1. Trimming at V came to 6 bases and at J to 6 bases, leaving 7 bases not matched to a gene. There are 13 residues in the CDR3. Germline V gene sequence: CDR1 SNHLY, CDR2 FYNNEI. The CDR3 bases are TGTGCCAGCAGGGGAGGGACAGCGGATGGCTACACCTTC. Its protein is CASRGGTADGYTF.

The chain links TRBV28 to TRBJ1-5, with D unresolved. The CDR3 runs to 15 residues. Trimming pared 6 bases from V and 0 bases from J, leaving 12 bases between. Germline V gene sequence: CDR1 MDHEN, CDR2 SYDVKM. The CDR3 coding sequence is TGTGCCAGCAGCCTCCTGGGATATAGCAATCAGCCCCAGCATTTT. The encoded protein is CASSLLGYSNQPQHF. The complete variable domain, with remaining parts taken from reference TRBV28 and TRBJ1-5, reads DVKVTQSSRYLVKRTGEKVFLECVQDMDHENMFWYRQDPGLGLRLIYFSYDVKMKEKGDIPEGYSVSREKKERFSLILESASTNQTSMYLCASSLLGYSNQPQHFGDGTRLSIL.

The table lists this clone with a count of one. The V gene is TRBV6-1, the J gene TRBJ2-1, with 7 nucleotides matching TRBD2. V gave up 3 bases and J gave up 2 bases; unmatched junction bases: 4. The germline gives CDR1 MNHNS, CDR2 SASEGT. The CDR3 totals 15 residues. The CDR3: CASSEVAGPYNEQFF. In nucleotides, the CDR3 is TGTGCCAGCAGTGAGGTAGCGGGTCCCTACAATGAGCAGTTCTTC.

The chain couples TRBV12-3 or TRBV12-4 to TRBJ1-1, with D unresolved. This CDR3 spans 11 amino acids. The V end was cut by 3 bases, the J end by 3 bases, with 2 bases between. CDR3 residues: CASSFYTEAFF. The CDR3 DNA is TGTGCCAGCAGTTTCTACACTGAAGCTTTCTTT.